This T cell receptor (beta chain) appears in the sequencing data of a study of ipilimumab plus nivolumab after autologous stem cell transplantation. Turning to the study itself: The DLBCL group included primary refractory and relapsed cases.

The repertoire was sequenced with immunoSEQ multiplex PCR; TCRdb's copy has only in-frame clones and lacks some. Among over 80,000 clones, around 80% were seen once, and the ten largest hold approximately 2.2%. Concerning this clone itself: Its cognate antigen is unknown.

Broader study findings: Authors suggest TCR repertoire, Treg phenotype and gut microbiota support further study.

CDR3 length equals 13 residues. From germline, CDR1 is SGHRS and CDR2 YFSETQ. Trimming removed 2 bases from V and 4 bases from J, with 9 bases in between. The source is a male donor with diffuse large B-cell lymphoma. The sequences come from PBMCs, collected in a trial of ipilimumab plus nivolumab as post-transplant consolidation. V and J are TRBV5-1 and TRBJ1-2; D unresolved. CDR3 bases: TGCGCCAGCAGCTTAGGAGGTGCCTATGGCTACACCTTC. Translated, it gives CASSLGGAYGYTF.